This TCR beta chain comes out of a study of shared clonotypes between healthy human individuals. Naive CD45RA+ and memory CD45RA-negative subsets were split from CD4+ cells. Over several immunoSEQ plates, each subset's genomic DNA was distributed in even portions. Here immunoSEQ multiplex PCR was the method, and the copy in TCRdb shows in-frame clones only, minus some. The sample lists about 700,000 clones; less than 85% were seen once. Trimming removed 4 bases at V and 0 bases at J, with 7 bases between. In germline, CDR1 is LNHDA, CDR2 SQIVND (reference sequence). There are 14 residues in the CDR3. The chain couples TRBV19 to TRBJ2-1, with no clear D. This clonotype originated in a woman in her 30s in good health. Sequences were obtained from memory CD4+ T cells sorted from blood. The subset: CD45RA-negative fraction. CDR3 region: CASSTVSSYNEQFF. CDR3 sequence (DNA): TGTGCCAGTAGTACGGTTAGCTCCTACAATGAGCAGTTCTTC.